Listed below are T cell receptor beta chains from one sample, sequenced in a study of regulatory T cells in long-lasting Graves disease. Via MiXCR, TCRdb re-called the multiplex PCR reads, giving one row per CDR3 protein. The sample has around 400,000 distinct CDR3 sequences, roughly 20% seen once. Sequencing was performed on peripheral blood mononuclear cells (PBMCs), taken when the disease was refractory, from a patient treated with antithyroid drugs. The receptors derive from a woman in her thirties or forties with Graves disease. Both conserved end residues are part of each CDR3. The D gene is left open where the match is weak. Expanded clones are given a class, and other clones once, few, many or no size at all.

size: many
D: -
J: TRBJ2-7
V: TRBV7-2
DNA: TGTGCCAGCAGCACCCCCCCACCGTCCGAGCAGTACTTC
CDR3: CASSTPPPSEQYF

size: few
D: TRBD1
J: TRBJ1-2
V: TRBV2
DNA: TGTGCCAGCAGAACAGACAGGGTATGTGGCTACACCTTC
CDR3: CASRTDRVCGYTF

size: many
D: -
J: TRBJ2-5
V: TRBV20-1
DNA: TGCAGTGCTAGCCCCAGGGAAGAACAAGAGACCCAGTACTTC
CDR3: CSASPREEQETQYF

size: once
D: TRBD1
J: TRBJ2-7
V: TRBV19
DNA: TGTGCCAGTAGCCGCGGGACAGGGAGGGACGAGCAGTACTTC
CDR3: CASSRGTGRDEQYF

size: many
D: -
J: TRBJ1-6
V: TRBV12-3/TRBV12-4
DNA: TGTGCCAGCAGTCCTAGGAAAATCGGTTCACCCCTCCACTTT
CDR3: CASSPRKIGSPLHF

size: few
D: -
J: TRBJ1-1
V: TRBV27
DNA: TGTGCCAGCAGTTTGTCCACGACGCGAGGTGAAGCTTTCTTT
CDR3: CASSLSTTRGEAFF

size: few
D: TRBD2
J: TRBJ2-1
V: TRBV7-3
DNA: TGTGCCAGCAGCGTCAAGACTAGCGGGCCGCAGTTCTTC
CDR3: CASSVKTSGPQFF

size: many
D: -
J: TRBJ1-5
V: TRBV28
DNA: TGTGCCAGCAGTCCTCCTCTCGGTTTCAGCAATCAGCCCCAGCATTTT
CDR3: CASSPPLGFSNQPQHF

size: -
D: TRBD2
J: TRBJ2-5
V: TRBV5-1
DNA: TGCGCCAGCAGCGACTCCGGGACTAGGATTCTGGAGACCCAGTACTTC
CDR3: CASSDSGTRILETQYF

size: -
D: TRBD1
J: TRBJ1-1
V: TRBV4-1
DNA: TGCGCCAGCAGCCAGGCGACAGGGGGACAGGGGAACACTGAAGCTTTCTTT
CDR3: CASSQATGGQGNTEAFF

size: few
D: TRBD1
J: TRBJ1-5
V: TRBV19
DNA: TGTGCCAGTTGGGACAGGGGGAGCAATCAGCCCCAGCATTTT
CDR3: CASWDRGSNQPQHF

size: -
D: TRBD1
J: TRBJ2-4
V: TRBV7-9
DNA: TGTGCCAGCAGCTTAGCCTCCGGACAGGGAGTCATTCAGTACTTC
CDR3: CASSLASGQGVIQYF

size: -
D: -
J: TRBJ2-2
V: TRBV12-3/TRBV12-4
DNA: TGTGCCAGCAGATGGACAGCGACGAACACCGGGGAGCTGTTTTTT
CDR3: CASRWTATNTGELFF

size: few
D: -
J: TRBJ2-7
V: TRBV18
DNA: TGTGCCAGCTCACCATCGAGCTCCTACGAGCAGTACTTC
CDR3: CASSPSSSYEQYF

size: few
D: -
J: TRBJ2-7
V: TRBV28
DNA: TGTGCCAGCAGTTTGTCTTTTTCGAGGTCCTACGAGCAGTACTTC
CDR3: CASSLSFSRSYEQYF

size: many
D: -
J: TRBJ1-2
V: TRBV6-1
DNA: TGTGCCAGCAGGAGCAGGGATGGCTACACCTTC
CDR3: CASRSRDGYTF

size: many
D: -
J: TRBJ2-1
V: TRBV2
DNA: TGTGCCAGCAGTGAAATGGAAACCTCCTACAATGAGCAGTTCTTC
CDR3: CASSEMETSYNEQFF

size: -
D: TRBD1
J: TRBJ2-7
V: TRBV27
DNA: TGTGCCAGCAGTTTTACCGACAGGGGCTCCTACGAGCAGTACTTC
CDR3: CASSFTDRGSYEQYF

size: -
D: TRBD1
J: TRBJ1-2
V: TRBV10-2
DNA: TGCGCCAGCAGTGAGTCGATTGGGGACAGCTTCTATGGCTACACCTTC
CDR3: CASSESIGDSFYGYTF

size: -
D: TRBD2
J: TRBJ2-7
V: TRBV7-9
DNA: TGTGCCAGCAGCCCCCGGACGGGGTTAGGGCTAGCGGGAGGAATCGAGCAGTACTTC
CDR3: CASSPRTGLGLAGGIEQYF

size: many
D: -
J: TRBJ2-7
V: TRBV28
DNA: TGTGCCAGCAGTGGAGGGGCCTACGAGCAGTACTTC
CDR3: CASSGGAYEQYF

size: -
D: -
J: TRBJ2-7
V: TRBV7-2
DNA: TGTGCCAGCAGCTTAGGGACATTCTCCTACGAGCAGTACTTC
CDR3: CASSLGTFSYEQYF